This T cell receptor beta chain was recovered during a study of OX40 agonist ivuxolimab in advanced cancers. Overall study results and limits: Relative to CD4+, CD8+ T cells held more expanded clones on average.

The CDR3 contains 11 residues. Trimming removed 2 bases from V and 7 bases from J, with 6 bases in between. The germline V gene has CDR1 MNHEY and CDR2 SVGAGI. Libraries were prepared by immunoSEQ multiplex PCR; TCRdb keeps only in-frame clonotypes and omits some of them. The sample consists of about 89,000 clones, 85% to 90% of them appearing once. A note on this clone: What it binds is unknown.

The input for sequencing was CD4+ or CD8+ T cells sorted from blood, taken in a trial of the OX40 agonist ivuxolimab. The clonotype originates from an adult with an advanced solid tumor such as melanoma, head and neck, liver or kidney cancer. The chain combines TRBV6-5 with TRBJ2-7; D is uncertain. CDR3 residues: CASSYAAEQYF. The CDR3 nucleotides are TGTGCCAGCAGTTACGCGGCTGAGCAGTACTTC.